This note documents a single TCR beta chain sequence. V lost 3 bases and J lost 6, with 12 bases in between. The CDR3 has 13 amino acids. CDR1 and CDR2 from the germline V gene are DFQATT and SNEGSKA (reference sequence). The data were produced by immunoSEQ multiplex PCR, yet TCRdb's version contains in-frame clones alone and is incomplete. The table shows about 190,000 clones, with roughly nine tenths occurring only once. These data come from a study of control samples from healthy donors and cancer patients. This receptor was identified in a man aged 25 to 45 in good health. The rearrangement links TRBV20-1 to TRBJ1-5, with TRBD1 as a possible D gene (5 bases). The sequencing input was blood. Written as DNA, the CDR3 is TGCAGTGCTAGTGCAGGGCCGTTTCAGCCCCAGCATTTT. Encoded protein: CSASAGPFQPQHF.